This T cell receptor beta chain was profiled in a study of blood T cell repertoires in COVID-19 (dated by TCRdb to 2019 to 2021). Background for the entire study: Samples from collaborators originated in the United States, Italy and Spain and spanned both the acute and convalescent phases of COVID-19. The prospective study material was composed of cDNA or gDNA derived from T cells, B-cell-depleted T cells, or PBMCs. The dataset comprised deeply sampled blood TCRbeta repertoires from subjects exposed to, actively infected with, or recovered from COVID-19. A freely available public database, intended as a resource for researchers studying the immune response to SARS-CoV-2, is where the repertoires were released. The samples were drawn from the first 160 participants of the ongoing ImmuneRACE study and from some 1,300 subjects provided by 6 global collaborators. A de-identified subject ID, COVID-19 status, age in years and sex were almost always included in the sample metadata. Where available, HLA class I and class II types were taken from metadata supplied by the sample provider and were not determined by assay-based typing. Broader findings and caveats from the paper: Clinical and demographic metadata were provided uncurated, with the amount varying by source and participant.

One collaborating source in Seattle enrolled patients while the patients were actively infected and followed the patients over time throughout the course of disease. The collaborating institutions used their own protocols to collect whole blood in K2EDTA tubes. For TCRbeta analysis, collaborators shipped samples as frozen whole blood, isolated PBMCs, or DNA extracted from either of those sample types. In regard to this clone: No antigen is known for it. Within one base of it there is no much larger clone, and no base qualities were kept.

Counted from cysteine to phenylalanine, this CDR3 has 18 amino acids. Just CDR3 DNA is preserved here, 54 bases in frame from base 1. TCRbeta CDR3 regions were amplified from genomic DNA using the immunoSEQ Assay, a bias-controlled multiplex PCR. The source study handled its data this way. The number of nucleated cells in each sample was estimated from the amplification of reference gene primers within the assay. To quantify the absolute abundance of each unique TCRbeta CDR3 rearrangement, sequence reads were collapsed and filtered. For each sample, productive Simpson clonality was calculated by taking the square root of Simpson's diversity index across productive rearrangements. The immuneACCESS repertoire file appears here via TCRdb, limited to in-frame rearrangements. These files lack a portion of the clones; in checked studies, under half of the deficit traces to unresolved V genes, and the cause of the others is not known. The DNA was the basis for D and trimming; V, J and clone size are from that table. The sample contains some 70,000 clones, roughly 80% of them found a single time. Jointly, the top ten make up roughly 13% of the sample.

The sequence links TRBV1 to TRBJ1-5. TRBV1 represents a pseudogene. The TCR sequence derives from a man in his fifties with COVID-19, enrolled during active disease. Material: peripheral blood. In nucleotide form, the sequence is TGCACCAGCAGCCAAGATCGTTCACCGGTGGTCGGCAATCAGCCCCAGCATTTT. The translation is CTSSQDRSPVVGNQPQHF.